This is a list of T cell receptor beta chains from one sample in a study of T cell responses to AZD1222 COVID-19 vaccine. This table comes from immunoSEQ multiplex PCR, and its TCRdb copy is limited to in-frame clones, with some not included. The sample has 120,000 to 150,000 clones; approximately 90% are singletons. The sample here was peripheral blood, taken 28 days after the second AZD1222 dose. These receptor sequences come from an adult who received the AZD1222 COVID-19 vaccine. Both conserved end residues are trimmed from each CDR3. The D gene is left open where the match is weak.

d_gene,j_gene,v_gene,len,CDR3aa
.,TRBJ1-2,TRBV4-3,15,ASSPENNRDVFYGYT
.,TRBJ2-6,TRBV5-4,14,ASNVNSYSGANVLT
TRBD1,TRBJ1-4,TRBV13,12,ASSSRQGREKLF
.,TRBJ2-1,TRBV7-2,15,ASSELRGTDFYNEQF
TRBD2,TRBJ2-2,TRBV9,13,ASRPGRGPTGELF
.,TRBJ1-2,TRBV12-3/TRBV12-4,10,ASSLTGSGYT
.,TRBJ2-1,TRBV7-3,12,ASSPTSGYNEQF
.,TRBJ1-2,TRBV9,11,ASSRDRTYGYT
.,TRBJ2-1,TRBV7-2,13,ASSSYRVAYNEQF
.,TRBJ1-3,TRBV6-5,12,ASRAAGSRNTIY
.,TRBJ1-3,TRBV28,10,ASSPWGDTIY
.,TRBJ1-5,TRBV6-6,12,ASSYGQFNQPQH
.,TRBJ2-7,TRBV4-1,17,ASSQEDPGSSLGSYEQY
.,TRBJ2-2,TRBV29-1,11,SVAGPYTGELF
.,TRBJ1-1,TRBV28,10,ATKTGTTEAF
.,TRBJ2-7,TRBV25-1,14,ASSEWGDSTPYEQY
.,TRBJ2-7,TRBV13,9,ASSHSYEQY
TRBD1,TRBJ1-1,TRBV6-5,12,ASTSGTAFSEAF
.,TRBJ2-3,TRBV3-1/TRBV3-2,13,ASSQVTGSTDTQY
.,TRBJ1-5,TRBV19,11,ASSPHWGQPQH
.,TRBJ2-2,TRBV7-9,11,ASGARNTGELF
TRBD2,TRBJ2-7,TRBV5-4,14,ASSRGGYGGGVEQY
TRBD2,TRBJ2-1,TRBV6-5,13,ASRLAGGPLNEQF
.,TRBJ2-7,TRBV2,12,ASRWGGQGYEQY
.,TRBJ2-7,TRBV6-2/TRBV6-3,10,ASSYTDYEQY
.,TRBJ2-1,TRBV7-9,12,ASSPGTQRNEQF
.,TRBJ1-2,TRBV21-1,14,ASSISGTETNYGYT
.,TRBJ1-2,TRBV6-5,11,ASSPIQGNGYT
TRBD2,TRBJ2-1,TRBV9,14,ASSPRLAGGVNEQF
.,TRBJ2-1,TRBV6-5,13,ASRGFLEGYNEQF
TRBD2,TRBJ2-2,TRBV4-3,14,ASSLSTVAGTGELF
.,TRBJ1-2,TRBV27,14,ASSQLRQAANYGYT
TRBD2,TRBJ2-1,TRBV18,12,ASSRTSGPNEQF
TRBD1,TRBJ2-4,TRBV19,15,ASSPDRTGATKNIQY
.,TRBJ2-7,TRBV5-8,13,ASSLPGGPPYEQY
.,TRBJ1-2,TRBV12-3/TRBV12-4,10,ASVGQGEGYT
.,TRBJ2-7,TRBV27,10,ASRGPGDEQY